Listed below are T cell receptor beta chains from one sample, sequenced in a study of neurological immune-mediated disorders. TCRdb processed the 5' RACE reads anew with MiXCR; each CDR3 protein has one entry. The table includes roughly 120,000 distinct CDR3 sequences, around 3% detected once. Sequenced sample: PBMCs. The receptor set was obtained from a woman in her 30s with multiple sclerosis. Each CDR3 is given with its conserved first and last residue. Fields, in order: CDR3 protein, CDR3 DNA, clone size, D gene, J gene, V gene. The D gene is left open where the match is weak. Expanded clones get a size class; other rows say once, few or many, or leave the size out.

CDR3 protein: CASSRNRDKTPLHF
CDR3 DNA: TGTGCCAGCAGCCGAAACCGGGACAAGACACCCCTCCACTTT
clone size: many
D gene: -
J gene: TRBJ1-6
V gene: TRBV3-1

CDR3 protein: CSARTGTSRYEQYF
CDR3 DNA: TGCAGTGCTAGAACCGGGACTAGTAGGTACGAGCAGTACTTC
clone size: many
D gene: TRBD2
J gene: TRBJ2-7
V gene: TRBV20-1

CDR3 protein: CASSPQTSGSHEQFF
CDR3 DNA: TGCGCCAGCAGCCCACAAACTAGCGGGAGCCATGAGCAGTTCTTC
clone size: many
D gene: TRBD2
J gene: TRBJ2-1
V gene: TRBV5-1

CDR3 protein: CASSQEISFSSEQYF
CDR3 DNA: TGTGCCAGCAGCCAAGAAATTTCTTTCTCGTCCGAGCAGTACTTC
clone size: many
D gene: -
J gene: TRBJ2-7
V gene: TRBV4-2

CDR3 protein: CASLEQGAAYNEQFF
CDR3 DNA: TGCGCCAGCCTCGAACAGGGGGCAGCCTACAATGAGCAGTTCTTC
clone size: many
D gene: TRBD1
J gene: TRBJ2-1
V gene: TRBV5-1

CDR3 protein: CASSLERETYEQYF
CDR3 DNA: TGCGCCAGCAGCTTGGAACGGGAAACCTACGAGCAGTACTTC
clone size: many
D gene: -
J gene: TRBJ2-7
V gene: TRBV5-1

CDR3 protein: CSAIHPGQNYEQYF
CDR3 DNA: TGCAGTGCTATACATCCGGGACAGAACTACGAGCAGTACTTC
clone size: many
D gene: TRBD1
J gene: TRBJ2-7
V gene: TRBV20-1

CDR3 protein: CATSGAGIDTQYF
CDR3 DNA: TGTGCCACCTCTGGGGCAGGGATAGATACGCAGTATTTT
clone size: many
D gene: -
J gene: TRBJ2-3
V gene: TRBV7-9

CDR3 protein: CASSESLGATEAFF
CDR3 DNA: TGCGCCAGCAGTGAGTCCTTGGGGGCCACTGAAGCTTTCTTT
clone size: many
D gene: -
J gene: TRBJ1-1
V gene: TRBV10-2

CDR3 protein: CSAQHGLAGYNEQFF
CDR3 DNA: TGCAGTGCTCAACACGGACTAGCGGGGTACAATGAGCAGTTCTTC
clone size: many
D gene: TRBD2
J gene: TRBJ2-1
V gene: TRBV20-1

CDR3 protein: CASSLLGRSSYEQYF
CDR3 DNA: TGTGCCAGCAGCTTGCTGGGCCGGAGCTCCTACGAGCAGTACTTC
clone size: many
D gene: -
J gene: TRBJ2-7
V gene: TRBV5-6

CDR3 protein: CAYTRGWGTDTQYF
CDR3 DNA: TGTGCCTATACACGGGGTTGGGGCACAGATACGCAGTATTTT
clone size: many
D gene: -
J gene: TRBJ2-3
V gene: TRBV11-2

CDR3 protein: CASSLGGLAKNIQYF
CDR3 DNA: TGTGCCAGCAGCTTAGGCGGACTAGCCAAAAACATTCAGTACTTC
clone size: many
D gene: -
J gene: TRBJ2-4
V gene: TRBV7-9

CDR3 protein: CSAFRRGWMNTEAFF
CDR3 DNA: TGCAGTGCCTTCAGGCGTGGGTGGATGAACACTGAAGCTTTCTTT
clone size: few
D gene: -
J gene: TRBJ1-1
V gene: TRBV20-1

CDR3 protein: CASSYSPTSGIYNEQFF
CDR3 DNA: TGTGCCAGCAGTTACTCGCCAACTAGCGGGATTTACAATGAGCAGTTCTTC
clone size: many
D gene: TRBD2
J gene: TRBJ2-1
V gene: TRBV6-6

CDR3 protein: CASSLGVPPLSEQFF
CDR3 DNA: TGCGCCAGCAGCTTGGGTGTTCCGCCTCTAAGCGAGCAGTTCTTC
clone size: many
D gene: -
J gene: TRBJ2-1
V gene: TRBV5-1

CDR3 protein: CASSASGQGLQPQHF
CDR3 DNA: TGTGCCAGCAGTGCGTCCGGACAGGGACTCCAGCCCCAGCATTTT
clone size: many
D gene: TRBD1
J gene: TRBJ1-5
V gene: TRBV2

CDR3 protein: CSALGQGVDEQFF
CDR3 DNA: TGCAGTGCACTGGGACAGGGGGTCGATGAGCAGTTCTTC
clone size: many
D gene: TRBD1
J gene: TRBJ2-1
V gene: TRBV20-1

CDR3 protein: CASSVISYGYTF
CDR3 DNA: TGTGCCAGCAGTGTCATATCCTATGGCTACACCTTC
clone size: many
D gene: -
J gene: TRBJ1-2
V gene: TRBV7-2

CDR3 protein: CASSIGEQVIQPQHF
CDR3 DNA: TGTGCCAGTAGTATTGGCGAACAGGTAATTCAGCCCCAGCATTTT
clone size: -
D gene: -
J gene: TRBJ1-5
V gene: TRBV19

CDR3 protein: CSAQGPVGFTDTQYF
CDR3 DNA: TGCAGTGCTCAGGGGCCGGTGGGGTTCACAGATACGCAGTATTTT
clone size: many
D gene: -
J gene: TRBJ2-3
V gene: TRBV20-1

CDR3 protein: CASSLVSTAGSYNEQFF
CDR3 DNA: TGTGCCAGCAGCTTAGTATCAACGGCGGGCTCCTACAATGAGCAGTTCTTC
clone size: -
D gene: -
J gene: TRBJ2-1
V gene: TRBV7-2

CDR3 protein: CASSSYSGKRNEQFF
CDR3 DNA: TGTGCCAGTAGTTCCTATTCAGGAAAACGAAATGAGCAGTTCTTC
clone size: many
D gene: -
J gene: TRBJ2-1
V gene: TRBV19

CDR3 protein: CSAKGTNTGELFF
CDR3 DNA: TGCAGTGCTAAGGGGACGAACACCGGGGAGCTGTTTTTT
clone size: -
D gene: -
J gene: TRBJ2-2
V gene: TRBV20-1

CDR3 protein: CSAPEITSGRTDTQYF
CDR3 DNA: TGCAGTGCACCTGAAATCACTAGCGGGCGCACAGATACGCAGTATTTT
clone size: many
D gene: TRBD2
J gene: TRBJ2-3
V gene: TRBV20-1

CDR3 protein: CASSLGGTSQYF
CDR3 DNA: TGTGCCAGCAGCTTAGGCGGGACGTCGCAGTATTTT
clone size: few
D gene: -
J gene: TRBJ2-3
V gene: TRBV7-2

CDR3 protein: CASSPGGAIYGYTF
CDR3 DNA: TGTGCCAGCAGCCCGGGGGGCGCGATCTATGGCTACACCTTC
clone size: many
D gene: -
J gene: TRBJ1-2
V gene: TRBV11-2

CDR3 protein: CASTAGAERGAFF
CDR3 DNA: TGTGCCAGCACGGCGGGGGCAGAACGGGGAGCTTTCTTT
clone size: many
D gene: -
J gene: TRBJ1-1
V gene: TRBV12-3/TRBV12-4

CDR3 protein: CASSFGRGWRRSETQYF
CDR3 DNA: TGTGCCAGCAGCTTCGGCCGCGGGTGGCGCAGGTCGGAGACCCAGTACTTC
clone size: many
D gene: -
J gene: TRBJ2-5
V gene: TRBV11-2

CDR3 protein: CASSLKRGLQETQYF
CDR3 DNA: TGTGCCAGCAGCTTGAAGCGGGGACTCCAAGAGACCCAGTACTTC
clone size: many
D gene: TRBD2
J gene: TRBJ2-5
V gene: TRBV7-9

CDR3 protein: CASSFMGNTEAFF
CDR3 DNA: TGTGCCAGCAGTTTCATGGGGAACACTGAAGCTTTCTTT
clone size: many
D gene: -
J gene: TRBJ1-1
V gene: TRBV27

CDR3 protein: CAIRGASSSGNTIYF
CDR3 DNA: TGTGCCATCAGGGGGGCATCGAGCTCTGGAAACACCATATATTTT
clone size: many
D gene: -
J gene: TRBJ1-3
V gene: TRBV10-3

CDR3 protein: CASSLGPGMRNSPLHF
CDR3 DNA: TGTGCCAGCAGCCTTGGCCCGGGTATGAGGAATTCACCCCTCCACTTT
clone size: -
D gene: -
J gene: TRBJ1-6
V gene: TRBV5-5

CDR3 protein: CSARFILGAQYF
CDR3 DNA: TGCAGTGCTAGGTTCATCCTGGGGGCGCAGTATTTT
clone size: many
D gene: -
J gene: TRBJ2-3
V gene: TRBV20-1

CDR3 protein: CASSYEGMGDEAFF
CDR3 DNA: TGTGCCAGCAGTTACGAAGGGATGGGCGATGAAGCTTTCTTT
clone size: many
D gene: -
J gene: TRBJ1-1
V gene: TRBV6-6

CDR3 protein: CSAAETSTLRGEQYF
CDR3 DNA: TGCAGTGCTGCCGAGACTAGCACCCTGAGGGGTGAGCAGTACTTC
clone size: many
D gene: TRBD2
J gene: TRBJ2-7
V gene: TRBV20-1

CDR3 protein: CASSEAGYYGYTF
CDR3 DNA: TGTGCCAGCAGTGAAGCAGGGTACTATGGCTACACCTTC
clone size: many
D gene: -
J gene: TRBJ1-2
V gene: TRBV6-1

CDR3 protein: CASSYSGGAFF
CDR3 DNA: TGTGCCAGCAGTTACTCCGGGGGAGCTTTCTTT
clone size: many
D gene: -
J gene: TRBJ1-1
V gene: TRBV6-5

CDR3 protein: CSARDILNTSSYNSPLHF
CDR3 DNA: TGCAGTGCTAGAGATATTCTTAACACGAGCTCCTATAATTCACCCCTCCACTTT
clone size: few
D gene: -
J gene: TRBJ1-6
V gene: TRBV20-1

CDR3 protein: CSVEEADKEYEQYF
CDR3 DNA: TGCAGCGTTGAAGAAGCGGATAAAGAATACGAGCAGTACTTC
clone size: many
D gene: -
J gene: TRBJ2-7
V gene: TRBV29-1

CDR3 protein: CASSLVPGLSSYNEQFF
CDR3 DNA: TGTGCCAGCAGCTTAGTCCCGGGCTTGAGCTCCTACAATGAGCAGTTCTTC
clone size: many
D gene: -
J gene: TRBJ2-1
V gene: TRBV7-8

CDR3 protein: CASSQVASGGSNNEQFF
CDR3 DNA: TGTGCCAGCAGCCAAGTGGCTAGCGGGGGGAGCAACAATGAGCAGTTCTTC
clone size: many
D gene: TRBD2
J gene: TRBJ2-1
V gene: TRBV3-1

CDR3 protein: CASSLANEQFF
CDR3 DNA: TGTGCCAGCAGCTTAGCCAATGAGCAGTTCTTC
clone size: many
D gene: -
J gene: TRBJ2-1
V gene: TRBV11-2

CDR3 protein: CSAIAGGPYEQYF
CDR3 DNA: TGCAGTGCTATAGCGGGGGGCCCCTACGAGCAGTACTTC
clone size: many
D gene: TRBD2
J gene: TRBJ2-7
V gene: TRBV20-1

CDR3 protein: CASSFIAGGDTDTQYF
CDR3 DNA: TGTGCCAGCAGCTTCATAGCGGGGGGGGACACAGATACGCAGTATTTT
clone size: many
D gene: TRBD2
J gene: TRBJ2-3
V gene: TRBV7-2

CDR3 protein: CSVSTSYGARADTQYF
CDR3 DNA: TGCAGCGTTTCGACCTCTTACGGGGCTAGGGCAGATACGCAGTATTTT
clone size: many
D gene: -
J gene: TRBJ2-3
V gene: TRBV29-1

CDR3 protein: CASSKTGTTEAFF
CDR3 DNA: TGTGCCAGCAGCAAAACAGGGACCACTGAAGCTTTCTTT
clone size: -
D gene: -
J gene: TRBJ1-1
V gene: TRBV3-1

CDR3 protein: CSARVLTRAEETQYF
CDR3 DNA: TGCAGTGCTAGAGTCCTCACCCGGGCCGAAGAGACCCAGTACTTC
clone size: many
D gene: -
J gene: TRBJ2-5
V gene: TRBV20-1

CDR3 protein: CSARDPTDTDTQYF
CDR3 DNA: TGCAGTGCTAGAGATCCGACAGACACAGATACGCAGTATTTT
clone size: many
D gene: -
J gene: TRBJ2-3
V gene: TRBV20-1

CDR3 protein: CASSNPSGATPYEQYF
CDR3 DNA: TGTGCCAGCAGCAACCCTTCCGGGGCGACACCCTACGAGCAGTACTTC
clone size: many
D gene: -
J gene: TRBJ2-7
V gene: TRBV21-1

CDR3 protein: CASSTADGGRTEAFF
CDR3 DNA: TGTGCCAGCAGCACTGCGGACGGGGGGAGGACTGAAGCTTTCTTT
clone size: many
D gene: -
J gene: TRBJ1-1
V gene: TRBV9